The T cell receptor beta chain under discussion was sequenced for a study of graft-versus-host responses after intestinal transplantation. Background on the study: Each recipient received anti-thymocyte globulin induction, then tacrolimus and steroids for about 3 years. Notes on the study in general: Graft-donor T cell macrochimerism in patients accompanied high graft-versus-host to host-versus-graft clonal ratios in allografts. Analysis identified GvH clones in recipient marrow, with some appearing first in ileum or blood.

Method: immunoSEQ multiplex PCR; TCRdb's copy keeps in-frame clones and lacks some. Among 20,000 or so clones, more than 65% were seen once, and the ten largest hold about 1.9%. Regarding this clone: Its antigen is undetermined.

After removal of 4 bases from V and 5 bases from J, the junction contained 7 bases not matched to a gene. The germline V gene has CDR1 MGHRA and CDR2 YSYEKL. CDR3 length equals 15 residues. The sequence was collected from a human patient who received an intestinal transplant, so some T cells may come from the graft donor. This chain connects TRBV4-1 to TRBJ1-1; the match to TRBD1 covers 10 bases. Sequenced material: PBMCs, taken 14 days after transplant. CDR3 residues: CASSPDRGTETEAFF. As DNA, the CDR3 is TGCGCCAGCAGCCCGGACAGGGGGACCGAAACTGAAGCTTTCTTT.